These 30 T cell receptor beta chains share one sample of origin, sequenced in a study of T-cell reconstitution after alpha-beta-depleted transplantation in children. Library preparation (for TCRbeta) was performed with unique molecular identifiers. From the PCR reads, TCRdb called clonotypes with MiXCR, one entry per CDR3 protein. The repertoire has a few hundred thousand distinct CDR3 sequences, approximately 10% of them found once; the top ten carry 2% to 3%. This specimen consisted of PBMCs from the stem cell graft donor, obtained from the stem cell graft. The receptors originated from a human donor who donated a stem cell graft to a child with acute lymphoblastic leukemia.

The gene calls are TRBV29-1 and TRBJ1-2; TRBD1 might be the D (5 bases). V lost 0 bases to trimming and J lost 3 bases, with 8 bases between them. In germline, CDR1 is SQVTM, CDR2 ANQGSEA. The CDR3 is 13 amino acids. The CDR3 sequence: CSVEDLGDYGYTF. The CDR3 nucleotides are TGCAGCGTTGAAGATCTAGGGGACTATGGCTACACCTTC.

The chain couples TRBV7-6 to TRBJ1-1, with D perhaps matching TRBD1 (5 bases). The CDR3 length is 19 residues. V lost 1 base and J 4 bases, leaving 25 bases between the germline ends. The germline CDR1 and CDR2 sequences are SGHVS and FNYEAQ. The CDR3: CASSLVLRRRGGRSTEAFF. The CDR3 region has the DNA TGTGCCAGCAGCTTAGTCCTTCGGAGAAGGGGAGGTCGGAGCACTGAAGCTTTCTTT.

This clonotype has just a few counts. The V and J genes are TRBV7-2 and TRBJ2-1; D may match TRBD1 or TRBD2 (6 bases each). The CDR3 is 15 amino acids. Germline values: CDR1 SGHTA, CDR2 FQGNSA. Trimming cost V 4 bases and J 2 bases, with 12 bases left between them. The CDR3, as DNA: TGTGCCAGCAGCTCGGAGGGGGGAACCTACAATGAGCAGTTCTTC. The encoded protein is CASSSEGGTYNEQFF.

This clonotype was counted a few times. The genes are TRBV12-3 or TRBV12-4 and TRBJ2-1; no firm D call. Trimming pared 3 bases from V and 5 bases from J, leaving 14 bases between. This CDR3 has 15 residues. The CDR3 region has the DNA TGTGCCAGCAGTTTCCGGGCGGTTTTTGACAATGAGCAGTTCTTC. This codes for CASSFRAVFDNEQFF.

In this sample, this clonotype turned up a few times. A read error may produce the germline difference seen at one junction end. The chain joins TRBV20-1 to TRBJ2-1, with 12 bases identical to TRBD1. Germline V gives CDR1 DFQATT, CDR2 SNEGSKA (reference sequence). CDR3 length: 15 residues. CDR3 nucleotide sequence: TGCAGTGCTGGGACAGGGGGCCCCTCCTACTATGAGCAGTTCTTC. This translates into CSAGTGGPSYYEQFF.

V and J are TRBV24-1 and TRBJ2-2, with D perhaps TRBD1 (5 bases). The germline gives CDR1 KGHDR, CDR2 SFDVKD. This CDR3 has 14 residues. Between the trimmed V and J ends, which lost 1 base and 6 bases, there was a span of 8 bases. The DNA of the CDR3 is TGTGCCACCAGTGATTTAAGGGGTTCCGGGGAGCTGTTTTTT. Translating it yields CATSDLRGSGELFF.

The chain joins TRBV10-3 to TRBJ2-7; 8 nucleotides align to TRBD2. This CDR3 has 14 residues. V was pared by 7 bases and J by 4 bases, with 9 bases of the junction left unmatched. Germline V lookup: CDR1 ENHRY, CDR2 SYGVKD. CDR3 region: CAIKRSGTVYEQYF. CDR3 nucleotides: TGTGCCATCAAACGTAGCGGGACGGTTTACGAGCAGTACTTC.

Only a few counts were recorded for this clonotype. The chain couples TRBV6-2 or TRBV6-3 to TRBJ2-7; TRBD2 might be the D (6 bases). Trimming took off 7 bases at V and 8 bases at J, with 15 bases between the two ends. CDR3 size: 12 residues. Germline CDR1 and CDR2: MNHEY and SVGEGT. The CDR3 is CASTPAGLKQYF. CDR3 in DNA: TGTGCCAGCACTCCGGCGGGACTCAAGCAGTACTTC.

There are many counts of this clonotype. The chain joins TRBV7-2 to TRBJ2-1, with 7 nucleotides matching TRBD1. The CDR3 is 14 amino acids. V trimming: 5 bases; J trimming: 7 bases; junction bases outside the gene matches: 8. Germline CDR1 is SGHTA and CDR2 is FQGNSA. The CDR3 DNA reads as TGTGCCAGCAGCCCTTGGACAGGCGAGAATGAGCAGTTCTTC. Translation: CASSPWTGENEQFF. Complete variable domain (other parts from reference TRBV7-2 and TRBJ2-1): GAGVSQSPSNKVTEKGKDVELRCDPISGHTALYWYRQSLGQGLEFLIYFQGNSAPDKSGLPSDRFSAERTGGSVSTLTIQRTQQEDSAVYLCASSPWTGENEQFFGPGTRLTVL.

The table lists this clonotype with many counts. CDR3 coding DNA: TGCGCCAGCAACGGGAGAACCTACAATGAGCAGTTCTTC. It is translated as CASNGRTYNEQFF. The rearrangement uses TRBV5-1 and TRBJ2-1; the D gene is possibly TRBD2 (6 bases). Germline V gene data show CDR1 as SGHRS and CDR2 as YFSETQ. This CDR3 has 13 amino acids. V lost 6 bases, J lost 2 bases, and 9 bases lay in between.

This clonotype has more than one count but fewer than ten. In nucleotides, the CDR3 is TGTGCCAGCAGACCGTCGCGACGGTCTAACTATGGCTACACCTTC. Encoded protein: CASRPSRRSNYGYTF. The chain joins TRBV12-3 or TRBV12-4 to TRBJ1-2; D is uncertain. The CDR3 is 15 amino acids. Trimming cost V 6 bases and J 0 bases, with 14 bases left between them.

This clonotype was observed many times. The V and J genes are TRBV3-1 and TRBJ2-3, with 13 bases matching TRBD2. With V trimmed by 3 bases and J by 7 bases, 10 bases remained unmatched. The CDR3 length is 17 residues. Germline V lookup: CDR1 LGHDT, CDR2 YNNKEL (reference sequence). The CDR3, as DNA: TGTGCCAGCAGCCAGCTCCCGGGACTAGCGGGATCGAATACGCAGTATTTT. Translated, it gives CASSQLPGLAGSNTQYF.

V is TRBV6-1 and J is TRBJ1-4; the match to TRBD1 covers 7 bases. The CDR3 sequence is 16 residues long. Germline CDR1 and CDR2: MNHNS and SASEGT. V lost 7 bases to trimming and J lost 0 bases; unmatched junction nucleotides: 8. CDR3 bases: TGTGCCAGCACCAGGGGGGGTTTGGCAACTAATGAAAAACTGTTTTTT. Its protein product is CASTRGGLATNEKLFF.

This clonotype turned up a few times. The chain combines TRBV28 with TRBJ2-1; 9 nucleotides agree with TRBD1. The CDR3 consists of 17 residues. CDR1 is MDHEN and CDR2 is SYDVKM in the germline V gene. V shed 5 bases, J shed 7 bases, and the junction held 15 bases outside the gene matches. In nucleotides, the CDR3 is TGTGCCAGCAGTCCCCGGCGGACAGGGGACATTGTGAATGAGCAGTTCTTC. The encoded protein is CASSPRRTGDIVNEQFF.

V and J are TRBV4-1 and TRBJ2-2, with TRBD2 matching 7 bases. Germline-derived CDR1 and CDR2 are MGHRA and YSYEKL. The CDR3 extends over 17 amino acids. Germline trimming cut 0 bases from V and 2 bases from J; bases unmatched to any gene: 6. The CDR3: CASSQDWAGANTGELFF. CDR3 DNA: TGCGCCAGCAGCCAAGACTGGGCGGGAGCCAACACCGGGGAGCTGTTTTTT.

The chain's CDR3 is CASGPGILGEGYTF. CDR3 DNA sequence: TGTGCCAGCGGACCCGGCATCTTAGGGGAAGGCTACACCTTC. V and J are TRBV7-3 and TRBJ1-2, with D tentatively TRBD1 (5 bases). CDR1 is SGHTA and CDR2 is FQGTGA in the germline V gene. The V end was cut by 8 bases, the J end by 8 bases, with 21 bases between. There are 14 residues in the CDR3.

The chain combines TRBV6-1 with TRBJ2-7; 7 bases agree with TRBD2. The V gene's germline CDR1 is MNHNS and CDR2 SASEGT. V was clipped by 5 bases and J by 11 bases; unmatched bases: 9. This CDR3 has 12 residues. DNA for the CDR3: TGTGCCAGCAGTCGACTAGCTTCGGGGGAGTACTTC. This gives the protein CASSRLASGEYF.

There are many counts of this clonotype. This chain joins TRBV9 and TRBJ2-7; unclear D gene. The CDR3 has 13 residues. With 4 bases removed from V and 6 bases from J, the gap between germline ends came to 14 bases. Per the germline V gene, CDR1 is SGDLS and CDR2 is YYNGEE. The CDR3 DNA reads TGTGCCAGCAGCCCTCAGAATAGCTTCGAGCAGTACTTC. It yields the protein CASSPQNSFEQYF.

A note on this clonotype: Compared with germline, one end of the junction differs, possibly owing to a read error. The chain joins TRBV7-7 to TRBJ2-5; D gene unclear. The CDR3 is made up of 13 amino acids. The germline gives CDR1 SSHAT, CDR2 FNYEAQ (reference sequence). CDR3 DNA: TGTGCTAGCAGTCAAAACTATGGGGAGACCCAGTACTTC. This encodes CASSQNYGETQYF.

The chain has TRBV7-2 and TRBJ2-3; 10 bases match TRBD2. CDR1 and CDR2 from the germline V gene are SGHTA and FQGNSA. V dropped 1 base and J dropped 1; count of bases not matched to a gene: 5. The CDR3 is 17 residues long. CDR3: CASSLVALAGGTDTQYF. CDR3 DNA sequence: TGTGCCAGCAGCTTAGTCGCGCTAGCGGGAGGCACAGATACGCAGTATTTT.

This clonotype was observed a few times. V is TRBV6-1 and J is TRBJ2-3, with a possible D match to TRBD2 (7 bases). The CDR3 loop spans 18 amino acids. Trimming removed 6 bases at V and 6 bases at J, with 28 bases between. Per germline, CDR1 MNHNS and CDR2 SASEGT. In DNA, the CDR3 is TGTGCCAGCAGCGGGCCTGGGGGCACTAGCGCCCATCGGGATACGCAGTATTTT. This codes for CASSGPGGTSAHRDTQYF.

This clonotype was seen more than once but under ten times. The chain couples TRBV7-2 to TRBJ2-7, with TRBD2 matching over 9 bases. The CDR3 consists of 15 residues. Germline V lookup: CDR1 SGHTA, CDR2 FQGNSA. Trimming at V came to 2 bases and at J to 3 bases, leaving 5 bases not matched to a gene. The CDR3 region is CASSLRGSGSYEQYF. The CDR3 nucleotides read TGTGCCAGCAGCTTACGGGGTAGCGGGAGCTACGAGCAGTACTTC. Full variable domain (outside the CDR3, taken from reference TRBV7-2 and TRBJ2-7): GAGVSQSPSNKVTEKGKDVELRCDPISGHTALYWYRQSLGQGLEFLIYFQGNSAPDKSGLPSDRFSAERTGGSVSTLTIQRTQQEDSAVYLCASSLRGSGSYEQYFGPGTRLTVT.

This clonotype was observed a few times. The chain carries TRBV28 and TRBJ1-2; the match to TRBD1 covers 9 bases. This CDR3 region has 14 residues. Germline-derived CDR1 and CDR2 are MDHEN and SYDVKM. J was trimmed by 8 bases and V by 6 bases; bases with no gene match: 10. CDR3 sequence (DNA): TGTGCCAGCAGCCCCGGGACAGGGCCTGGGGGCTACACCTTC. It translates to CASSPGTGPGGYTF.

The chain links TRBV4-2 to TRBJ2-1, with a tentative D call TRBD2 (6 bases). This CDR3 spans 13 amino acids. Germline lookup yields CDR1 LGHNA and CDR2 YNFKEQ. Trimming left V 8 bases short and J 13 bases short, with 21 bases between. Here the CDR3 reads CASGAMLRDSQFF. The CDR3 nucleotides are TGTGCCAGCGGCGCCATGCTCCGGGACTCACAGTTCTTC.

This clonotype was counted many times. The V gene is TRBV5-6, the J gene TRBJ2-5; tentative D call: TRBD1 (6 bases). Trimming took 4 bases from V and 2 from J, leaving 12 bases between them. The CDR3 sequence is 14 residues long. Germline CDR1 is SGHDT and CDR2 is YYEEEE. CDR3 bases: TGTGCCAGCAGCCTGCCGGGACAACAAGAGACCCAGTACTTC. Protein product: CASSLPGQQETQYF.

The table lists this clonotype with many counts. This rearrangement joins TRBV12-3 or TRBV12-4 to TRBJ2-1, with 9 bases lining up with TRBD1. The CDR3 is 14 residues long. The V and J ends lost 8 bases and 4 bases, in that order; junction bases with no gene match: 6. The CDR3 sequence is CASRGDREYNEQFF. CDR3 coding DNA: TGTGCCAGCCGCGGGGACAGGGAATACAATGAGCAGTTCTTC.

This rearrangement joins TRBV6-1 to TRBJ2-4, with 14 bases identical to TRBD2. Germline CDR1 MNHNS, CDR2 SASEGT. CDR3 length: 19 amino acids. With 6 bases clipped from V and 2 bases from J, the junction kept 12 bases outside the gene matches. As DNA, the CDR3 is TGTGCCAGCAGCCGTTTGGGACTAGCGGGAGTTGGGTCCAAAAACATTCAGTACTTC. This encodes CASSRLGLAGVGSKNIQYF.

The chain employs TRBV5-1 and TRBJ2-1, with D perhaps matching TRBD2 (5 bases). The CDR3 runs to 15 residues. V shed 0 bases and J shed 5 bases, with 12 bases lying between them. Germline V gives CDR1 SGHRS, CDR2 YFSETQ. Here the CDR3 reads CASSLAPGMDNEQFF. CDR3 nucleotide sequence: TGCGCCAGCAGCTTGGCCCCGGGGATGGACAATGAGCAGTTCTTC.

This clonotype has just a few counts. J is TRBJ2-3 and V is TRBV12-3 or TRBV12-4, with 10 bases aligning to TRBD2. The trim removed 3 bases at V and 5 bases at J, leaving 8 bases unmatched. CDR3 length: 16 amino acids. CDR3 region: CASSFQLAGVQDTQYF. The CDR3 nucleotides are TGTGCCAGCAGTTTTCAGCTAGCGGGAGTCCAAGATACGCAGTATTTT.

V and J are TRBV30 and TRBJ2-5, with unresolved D. Trimming took off 0 bases at V and 4 bases at J, with 9 bases between the two ends. Germline V gives CDR1 GTSNPN, CDR2 SVGIG (reference sequence). There are 13 residues in the CDR3. CDR3 nucleotides: TGTGCCTGGAGTGTACGTGTTCGAGAGACCCAGTACTTC. This gives the protein CAWSVRVRETQYF.